Each of the 16 T cell receptor beta chains below was sequenced from the same sample in a study of blood T cell repertoires in COVID-19. Sequenced by immunoSEQ multiplex PCR; TCRdb stores in-frame clones only, minus some. The top ten clones hold 0.85% to 0.9% of a sample with about 260,000 clones, around 90% of them seen once. Input material: PBMCs or T cells enriched from blood (not recorded which). The receptors derive from a man aged 45-65 years who had been exposed to COVID-19.

V is TRBV5-5 and J is TRBJ2-1, with 7 bases that match TRBD2. Trimming took 1 base from V and 3 from J; bases not matched to a gene: 4. CDR3 length: 15 amino acids. The germline gives CDR1 SGHKS, CDR2 YYEKEE (reference sequence). The CDR3 sequence is CASSLTGGFYNEQFF. The CDR3 region has the DNA TGTGCCAGCAGCTTGACCGGGGGGTTCTACAATGAGCAGTTCTTC.

This chain uses TRBV6-5 with TRBJ2-7; tentative D call: TRBD1 (6 bases). Germline lookup yields CDR1 MNHEY and CDR2 SVGAGI. The CDR3 sequence is 13 residues long. V was shortened by 7 bases and J by 2 bases, with 12 bases between the two germline ends. The CDR3 sequence: CASTDSFTYEQYV. The CDR3 coding sequence is TGTGCCAGCACGGACAGCTTCACCTACGAGCAGTACGTC.

This rearrangement joins TRBV19 to TRBJ1-4; 8 bases agree with TRBD1. Germline V CDR1 and CDR2: LNHDA, SQIVND (reference sequence). This CDR3 spans 15 amino acids. The trim removed 4 bases at V and 2 bases at J, leaving 3 bases unmatched. The CDR3 protein is CASSSRQGTNEKLFF. CDR3 bases: TGTGCCAGTAGTAGCCGACAGGGGACTAATGAAAAACTGTTTTTT.

V usage is TRBV6-4 and J usage is TRBJ2-2; 11 bases match TRBD2. In germline, CDR1 is MRHNA, CDR2 SNTAGT. The V gene end was trimmed by 6 bases and the J gene end by 5 bases; junction bases not matched to a gene: 2. The CDR3 is made up of 14 amino acids. The CDR3 protein is CASRTSGGTGELFF. CDR3 nucleotide sequence: TGTGCCAGCAGAACTAGCGGGGGAACCGGGGAGCTGTTTTTT.

The chain's CDR3 is CASSFAGTGNTEAFF. CDR3 in DNA: TGCGCCAGCAGCTTCGCCGGGACAGGGAACACTGAAGCTTTCTTT. The rearrangement uses TRBV5-1 and TRBJ1-1; 8 bases are a match to TRBD1. With V trimmed by 2 bases and J by 1 base, 4 bases remained unmatched. The length of the CDR3 is 15 residues. Germline loops: CDR1 SGHRS, CDR2 YFSETQ.

The chain is built from TRBV24-1 and TRBJ2-1, with D tentatively TRBD1 (5 bases). Germline CDR1 KGHDR, CDR2 SFDVKD. This CDR3 region has 17 residues. Trimming stripped 5 bases from V and 2 bases from J, with 18 bases between. The CDR3 sequence is CATSGEDKGIPYNEQFF. The CDR3 nucleotides read TGTGCCACCAGTGGAGAAGATAAGGGGATACCCTACAATGAGCAGTTCTTC.

This clone was seen once. CDR3 sequence: CASSSQGGGTYEQYF. The CDR3 nucleotides are TGTGCCAGCAGCTCCCAGGGCGGGGGCACCTACGAGCAGTACTTC. This chain links TRBV28 with TRBJ2-7; maybe TRBD2 (7 bases). Germline V gene sequence: CDR1 MDHEN, CDR2 SYDVKM. Trimming left V 6 bases short and J 2 bases short, with 17 bases between. The CDR3 is 15 amino acids. Together with reference TRBV28 and TRBJ2-7, the CDR3 gives the full variable domain: DVKVTQSSRYLVKRTGEKVFLECVQDMDHENMFWYRQDPGLGLRLIYFSYDVKMKEKGDIPEGYSVSREKKERFSLILESASTNQTSMYLCASSSQGGGTYEQYFGPGTRLTVT.

V and J are TRBV29-1 and TRBJ2-5, with D perhaps matching TRBD1 (5 bases). V lost 3 bases and J 2 bases, leaving 19 bases between the germline ends. Germline V gene sequence: CDR1 SQVTM, CDR2 ANQGSEA. The CDR3 has 16 amino acids. Here the CDR3 reads CSVDRIRAEGQETQYF. The DNA for the CDR3 is TGCAGCGTTGACCGCATCAGGGCTGAAGGTCAAGAGACCCAGTACTTC.

The chain joins TRBV11-2 to TRBJ1-2, with no clear D. The length of the CDR3 is 13 residues. The V and J ends lost 5 bases and 7 bases respectively, with 14 bases between them. The germline V gene encodes CDR1 SGHAT and CDR2 FQNNGV. The CDR3 sequence is CASSPTSSGGYTF. The CDR3 DNA reads as TGTGCCAGCAGCCCGACGAGCAGCGGTGGCTACACCTTC.

The genes are TRBV30 and TRBJ1-1, with D unclear. The CDR3 totals 11 residues. Trimming cost V 3 bases and J 11 bases, with 13 bases left between them. Germline CDR1 reads GTSNPN; CDR2 reads SVGIG (reference sequence). Here the CDR3 DNA reads TGTGCCTGGAGCGAGGGCCTGTGGGCTTTCTTT. This sequence encodes CAWSEGLWAFF.

The chain employs TRBV14 and TRBJ2-1; weak D call: TRBD2 (5 bases). Trimming pared 0 bases from V and 10 bases from J, leaving 19 bases between. This CDR3 comprises 16 residues. Germline lookup yields CDR1 SGHDN and CDR2 FVKESK. CDR3 sequence: CASSQDLVSSGGEQFF. In nucleotides, the CDR3 is TGTGCCAGCAGCCAAGATCTAGTTTCGTCCGGAGGAGAGCAGTTCTTC.

This rearrangement joins TRBV28 to TRBJ1-1; D unresolved. The CDR3 is 13 amino acids. Germline CDR1 MDHEN, CDR2 SYDVKM. Trimming stripped 6 bases from V and 1 base from J, with 9 bases between. The CDR3 spells CASSPSGNTEAFF. Written as DNA, the CDR3 is TGTGCCAGCAGCCCCTCAGGGAACACTGAAGCTTTCTTT. The full variable domain, its missing parts supplied by reference TRBV28 and TRBJ1-1, is DVKVTQSSRYLVKRTGEKVFLECVQDMDHENMFWYRQDPGLGLRLIYFSYDVKMKEKGDIPEGYSVSREKKERFSLILESASTNQTSMYLCASSPSGNTEAFFGQGTRLTVV.

The chain recombines TRBV6-6 with TRBJ2-5, with 8 bases matching TRBD1. V shed 2 bases, J shed 2 bases, and the junction held 4 bases outside the gene matches. This CDR3 comprises 15 residues. CDR1 and CDR2 (germline): MNHNY, SVGAGI (reference sequence). The CDR3 here is CASSYRTGPQETQYF. CDR3 nucleotide sequence: TGTGCCAGCAGTTACCGGACAGGGCCTCAAGAGACCCAGTACTTC.

The chain joins TRBV7-9 to TRBJ1-3; no clear D. Germline assignment: CDR1 SEHNR and CDR2 FQNEAQ (reference sequence). V lost 11 bases and J lost 4, with 6 bases in between. CDR3 length: 10 residues. CDR3 coding DNA: TGTGCCTGGGCCGGAAACACCATATATTTT. Its translation is CAWAGNTIYF.

The chain has TRBV5-1 and TRBJ2-3, with TRBD2 matching 12 bases. Germline values: CDR1 SGHRS, CDR2 YFSETQ. Trimming took 5 bases from V and 0 from J; bases not matched to a gene: 4. The CDR3 has 16 amino acids. The CDR3, as DNA: TGCGCCAGCAGGCGAGGGACTAGCGGGAGCACAGATACGCAGTATTTT. Translated: CASRRGTSGSTDTQYF.

V is TRBV28 and J is TRBJ1-5, with D tentatively TRBD1 (6 bases). The germline gives CDR1 MDHEN, CDR2 SYDVKM. The V end lost 3 bases, the J end lost 5 bases, and 14 bases lay between the germline ends. The CDR3 spans 15 residues. The CDR3 region is CASSLWYRDHQPQHF. CDR3 DNA: TGTGCCAGCAGTTTGTGGTACAGGGATCATCAGCCCCAGCATTTT.